One sample yielded the 30 T cell receptor beta chains listed below, sequenced in a study of T cells after yellow fever vaccination. TCRdb re-called the 5' RACE reads with MiXCR, one entry per CDR3 protein. The profile shows over 300,000 distinct CDR3 sequences, around 6.8% of them singletons. Source: PBMCs, taken about 49 days after the first yellow fever vaccination. Every receptor here comes from a man between 18 and 29 years old who received the YFV17D yellow fever vaccine.

As regards this clonotype: A read error may explain this, as a much larger clone is one base away. The J gene is TRBJ2-2, the V gene TRBV4-1, with 8 bases aligning to TRBD2. Per germline, CDR1 MGHRA and CDR2 YSYEKL. The CDR3 spans 14 residues. The CDR3 DNA sequence: TGCGCCGGCAGCCGGGGGGGGAACACCGGGGAGCTGTTTTTT. Its protein product is CAGSRGGNTGELFF.

This clonotype was counted between two and nine times. The V and J genes are TRBV28 and TRBJ2-2; no firm D call. Between the trimmed V and J ends, which lost 7 bases and 8 bases, there was a span of 5 bases. From germline, CDR1 is MDHEN and CDR2 SYDVKM. The CDR3 length is 10 residues. The CDR3 bases are TGTGCCAGCATGGAGGGGGAGCTGTTTTTT. Protein: CASMEGELFF.

V gene TRBV18 combines with J gene TRBJ1-4; the D is unclear. Germline V gene lookup returns CDR1 KGHSH and CDR2 LQKENI. The V end was cut by 6 bases, the J end by 7 bases, with 15 bases between. The CDR3 runs to 14 residues. The CDR3 is CASSPQEWGEKLFF. The CDR3 DNA is TGTGCCAGCTCGCCCCAAGAATGGGGTGAAAAACTGTTTTTT.

The table lists this clonotype with many counts. The chain joins TRBV20-1 to TRBJ2-7, with D maybe TRBD2 (6 bases). Germline V gives CDR1 DFQATT, CDR2 SNEGSKA (reference sequence). Trimming removed 0 bases at V and 4 bases at J, with 16 bases between. There are 15 residues in the CDR3. The CDR3 sequence is CSARDQTRASYEQYF. CDR3 bases: TGCAGTGCTAGAGATCAGACTAGAGCGTCGTACGAGCAGTACTTC.

The chain has TRBV6-1 and TRBJ1-4; possibly TRBD1 for D (5 bases). The length of the CDR3 is 14 residues. Germline values: CDR1 MNHNS, CDR2 SASEGT. V gave up 6 bases and J gave up 7 bases, with 15 bases separating them. The CDR3, as DNA: TGTGCCAGCAGCCAGGGACGGACGCGTGAAAAACTGTTTTTT. It is translated as CASSQGRTREKLFF.

In this sample, this clonotype turned up a few times. The V gene is TRBV12-3 or TRBV12-4, the J gene TRBJ2-7; no clear D gene. The CDR3 loop spans 17 amino acids. V lost 6 bases and J lost 3, with 24 bases in between. CDR3 amino acids: CASRGTRVAESYYEQYV. In DNA, the CDR3 is TGTGCCAGCAGGGGAACCCGGGTGGCAGAGAGTTACTACGAGCAGTACGTC.

This clonotype has only a few counts. The V and J genes are TRBV20-1 and TRBJ2-5; TRBD1 matches at 7 bases. Germline CDR1 reads DFQATT; CDR2 reads SNEGSKA (reference sequence). The V and J ends lost 7 bases and 1 base, in that order; junction bases with no gene match: 9. The CDR3 contains 14 residues. CDR3 sequence reads: CSGNPGTAQETQYF. The CDR3 DNA sequence: TGCAGTGGGAATCCCGGGACAGCCCAAGAGACCCAGTACTTC.

This clonotype has a handful of counts. The V gene is TRBV12-3 or TRBV12-4, the J gene TRBJ2-7; 10 bases map to TRBD2. The CDR3 contains 14 residues. V was pared by 5 bases and J by 6 bases, with 7 bases of the junction left unmatched. The CDR3 region is CASSLGLAAFEQYV. The CDR3 DNA reads as TGTGCCAGCAGTCTAGGACTAGCGGCCTTCGAGCAGTACGTC.

This clonotype was seen repeatedly, ten times or more. The chain has TRBV6-1 and TRBJ1-1; no reliable D call. The V and J ends lost 6 bases and 0 bases respectively, with 14 bases between them. CDR3 length equals 15 residues. CDR1 MNHNS and CDR2 SASEGT come from the germline V gene. The CDR3 region has the DNA TGTGCCAGCAGCCGCCTAACACAAATGAACACTGAAGCTTTCTTT. Translation gives CASSRLTQMNTEAFF.

The chain links TRBV4-3 to TRBJ1-5, with a tentative D call TRBD1 (6 bases). The V gene lost 4 bases and the J gene lost 1 base, with 11 bases spanning the gap. CDR3 length: 15 residues. Germline V lookup: CDR1 LGHNA, CDR2 YSLEER. The CDR3 coding sequence is TGCGCCAGCAGCCCGGGACACCTGAGCAATCAGCCCCAGCATTTT. This codes for CASSPGHLSNQPQHF.

This clonotype occurred many times. The chain has TRBV6-2 or TRBV6-3 and TRBJ1-6, with D hard to call. The CDR3 runs to 14 residues. Per the germline V gene, CDR1 is MNHEY and CDR2 is SVGEGT. With 6 bases removed from V and 6 bases from J, the gap between germline ends came to 12 bases. The CDR3 DNA is TGTGCCAGCAGCCCTGTTGCGGCTAATTCACCCCTCCACTTT. It specifies CASSPVAANSPLHF.

This clonotype was seen only a few times. The rearrangement links TRBV6-2 or TRBV6-3 to TRBJ2-3, with D possibly matching TRBD1 (5 bases). The germline V gene encodes CDR1 MNHEY and CDR2 SVGEGT. This CDR3 has 12 amino acids. Trimming took off 2 bases at V and 9 bases at J, with 9 bases between the two ends. The CDR3 reads CASSYRGPTQYF. CDR3 sequence (DNA): TGTGCCAGCAGTTACAGGGGTCCAACGCAGTATTTT.

This clonotype was counted between two and nine times. The rearrangement uses TRBV10-3 and TRBJ2-3; TRBD2 matches at 7 bases. V shed 9 bases and J 2 bases; nucleotides not matched to a gene: 8. Germline lookup yields CDR1 ENHRY and CDR2 SYGVKD. The CDR3 has 14 amino acids. The DNA for the CDR3 is TGTGCCATGGTCGGGGGGTCTAACACAGATACGCAGTATTTT. Protein product: CAMVGGSNTDTQYF.

This clonotype showed up many times. The chain combines TRBV7-9 with TRBJ2-7; D gene uncertain. CDR1 and CDR2 (germline): SEHNR, FQNEAQ (reference sequence). The length of the CDR3 is 11 residues. Trimming left V 5 bases short and J 9 bases short, with 11 bases between. Written as DNA, the CDR3 is TGTGCCAGCAGCATGGGGTCCGGGCAGTACTTC. It translates to CASSMGSGQYF.

The chain is built from TRBV20-1 and TRBJ1-5; D gene uncertain. The CDR3 has 14 residues. Germline CDR1 reads DFQATT; CDR2 reads SNEGSKA (reference sequence). Trimming stripped 8 bases from V and 0 bases from J, with 14 bases between. The CDR3 DNA follows: TGCAGTTCCCGCGAGGGTGATAGCAATCAGCCCCAGCATTTT. Its translation is CSSREGDSNQPQHF.

This clonotype was observed a handful of times. This sequence joins TRBV4-3 and TRBJ1-2; D unclear. V gave up 0 bases and J gave up 6 bases, with 11 bases separating them. This CDR3 region has 14 residues. CDR1 and CDR2 from the germline V gene are LGHNA and YSLEER. The CDR3 DNA follows: TGCGCCAGCAGCCAAGAAGCGATTCCGGATGGCTACACCTTC. As protein: CASSQEAIPDGYTF.

This clonotype has only a few counts. The CDR3 DNA is TGTGCCAGCAGTATGGACAGATCAGGCTATGGCTACACCTTC. It is translated as CASSMDRSGYGYTF. The V and J genes are TRBV6-2 or TRBV6-3 and TRBJ1-2, with D possibly TRBD1 on 6 matching bases. CDR1 is MNHEY and CDR2 is SVGEGT in the germline V gene. The CDR3 is 14 amino acids. V lost 5 bases to trimming and J lost 4 bases, with 14 bases between them.

The V call is TRBV11-2, the J call TRBJ2-7; 8 nucleotides match TRBD2. This CDR3 has 13 residues. Germline assignment: CDR1 SGHAT and CDR2 FQNNGV. The junction had 6 bases not matched to a gene; V was cut back by 3 bases and J by 8 bases. The CDR3 DNA reads TGTGCCAGCAGCTTCCAAGCGGGGGAAAAGCAGTACGTC. It specifies CASSFQAGEKQYV.

This clonotype was seen only a few times. The V call is TRBV6-5, the J call TRBJ1-1, with D tentatively TRBD1 (6 bases). The CDR3 runs 17 residues. Trimming took 2 bases from V and 1 from J, leaving 17 bases between them. The V gene's germline CDR1 is MNHEY and CDR2 SVGAGI. As DNA, the CDR3 is TGTGCCAGCAGTTACGGGCCGGGGGCAGGGCCGAACACTGAAGCTTTCTTT. Translating gives CASSYGPGAGPNTEAFF.

This clonotype turned up a few times. The J gene is TRBJ1-5, the V gene TRBV10-2; 9 bases align to TRBD1. This CDR3 region has 13 residues. The germline V gene has CDR1 WSHSY and CDR2 SAAADI. The V segment lost 4 bases and the J segment 7 bases; nucleotides outside the gene matches: 2. CDR3 coding DNA: TGCGCCAGCAGTGGGGACAGGGAGCAGCCCCAGCATTTT. Protein: CASSGDREQPQHF.

This clonotype was recorded a few times. The chain joins TRBV27 to TRBJ2-5; D possibly corresponds to TRBD1 (7 bases). This CDR3 comprises 16 residues. The V end lost 9 bases, the J end lost 6 bases, and 26 bases lay between the germline ends. The V gene's germline CDR1 is MNHEY and CDR2 SMNVEV (reference sequence). The CDR3 nucleotides read TGTGCCAGTTCCGCGGGGACAGCAACATTAATTCAGACCCAGTACTTC. Residues: CASSAGTATLIQTQYF.

This clonotype was recorded a few times. V is TRBV5-1 and J is TRBJ2-5, with D maybe TRBD2 (7 bases). V lost 3 bases and J 1 base, leaving 16 bases between the germline ends. This CDR3 has 16 residues. Germline values: CDR1 SGHRS, CDR2 YFSETQ. The CDR3 sequence: CASSWGGASGQETQYF. The CDR3 DNA reads as TGCGCCAGCAGCTGGGGGGGGGCTAGCGGCCAAGAGACCCAGTACTTC.

This clonotype has a handful of counts. The rearrangement joins TRBV7-2 to TRBJ2-2, with 11 positions matching TRBD2. The length of the CDR3 is 14 residues. The germline V gene encodes CDR1 SGHTA and CDR2 FQGNSA. The V gene end was trimmed by 5 bases and the J gene end by 6 bases; junction bases not matched to a gene: 2. In nucleotides, the CDR3 is TGTGCCAGCAGCCGACTAGCGGGGTCCGGGGAGCTGTTTTTT. It yields the protein CASSRLAGSGELFF.

Points on this clonotype: A clone one base away is much larger, so this may be a read error. The CDR3 protein is CASSPGQIKDTQYF. CDR3 coding DNA: TGTGCCAGCAGCCCCGGACAGATCAAAGATACGCAGTATTTT. The chain combines TRBV7-2 with TRBJ2-3; D might be TRBD1 (6 bases). V was cut by 5 bases and J by 5 bases, with 14 bases left in between. CDR1 is SGHTA and CDR2 is FQGNSA in the germline V gene. This CDR3 region has 14 residues.

This clonotype has more than one count but fewer than ten. In DNA, the CDR3 is TGCAGCGTTGAAGATGGTGAGGTCAGAGACACTGAAGCTTTCTTT. It encodes CSVEDGEVRDTEAFF. The rearrangement links TRBV29-1 to TRBJ1-1; no firm D call. The CDR3 loop spans 15 amino acids. V lost 0 bases to trimming and J lost 3 bases, with 14 bases between them. The V gene's germline CDR1 is SQVTM and CDR2 ANQGSEA.

The chain uses TRBV2 and TRBJ2-3; 9 positions match TRBD2. Losses at the gene ends were 4 bases for V and 4 bases for J; bases not matched to a gene: 6. The CDR3 consists of 15 residues. Germline loops: CDR1 SNHLY, CDR2 FYNNEI. The CDR3 region has the DNA TGTGCCAGCAGTGTGGAAGGCGGGGGGGCAGATACGCAGTATTTT. This translates into CASSVEGGGADTQYF. Full variable domain (rest looked up from reference TRBV2 and TRBJ2-3): EPEVTQTPSHQVTQMGQEVILRCVPISNHLYFYWYRQILGQKVEFLVSFYNNEISEKSEIFDDQFSVERPDGSNFTLKIRSTKLEDSAMYFCASSVEGGGADTQYFGPGTRLTVL.

The chain has TRBV2 and TRBJ1-1; D possibly corresponds to TRBD1 (5 bases). Germline CDR1 is SNHLY and CDR2 is FYNNEI. The V end lost 0 bases, the J end lost 1 base, and 15 bases lay between the germline ends. This CDR3 is built from 17 residues. CDR3 DNA: TGTGCCAGCAGTGAAGCCACAGATTTGCAGGGGAACACTGAAGCTTTCTTT. This encodes CASSEATDLQGNTEAFF.

This clonotype was observed many times. V and J are TRBV29-1 and TRBJ2-5; D might be TRBD1 (5 bases). V lost 2 bases to trimming and J lost 4 bases, with 14 bases between them. Germline loops: CDR1 SQVTM, CDR2 ANQGSEA. The CDR3 loop spans 14 amino acids. As DNA, the CDR3 is TGCAGCGTTGAAAAGACAGCTCGCGGAGAGACCCAGTACTTC. Translating it yields CSVEKTARGETQYF.

CDR3 sequence: CASSHDWLAKNIQYF. CDR3 in DNA: TGTGCCAGCAGCCATGACTGGCTAGCCAAAAACATTCAGTACTTC. The chain is built from TRBV12-3 or TRBV12-4 and TRBJ2-4; no definite D call. This CDR3 is 15 amino acids long. Trimming took 6 bases from V and 0 from J, leaving 12 bases between them.

The rearrangement links TRBV29-1 to TRBJ2-5, with D maybe TRBD2 (5 bases). V lost 3 bases, J lost 3 bases, and 11 bases lay in between. CDR3 size: 13 residues. In germline, CDR1 is SQVTM, CDR2 ANQGSEA. CDR3: CSVEGSVEETQYF. The CDR3 DNA is TGCAGCGTTGAGGGGAGCGTCGAAGAGACCCAGTACTTC.